This record concerns one TCR beta chain sequence. Its antigen is as yet unknown. The source of the sample is a study of CXCR3-negative and CXCR3-positive naive CD8 T cells. About the study: Sequencing brought in 150 million or so TRB reads altogether, and each library got about 1.5 +/- 0.3 million.

Regarding the study as a whole: The TRB CDR3s that CXCR3-positive naive cells carried were more hydrophobic than those of CXCR3-negative naive cells.

5' RACE with UMI labels generated the TRB cDNA libraries. TCRdb re-called the 5' RACE reads and shows each CDR3 protein once, DNA omitted. This table lists around 140,000 distinct CDR3 sequences. The CDR3 runs to 16 residues. Looked up from germline, CDR1 is SEHNR and CDR2 is FQNEAQ (reference sequence). Sequenced input: naive CXCR3- CD8+ T cells from blood. Subset of the sample: CD45RO-CCR7+CD27+CD95- naive CD8+ T cells lacking CXCR3 (TNR3-). This chain uses TRBV7-9 with TRBJ2-7; the D call of TRBD1 rests on TCRdb alone, since no DNA is present to check it. This receptor was taken from a human donor in good health. Some clones in this sample may be carry-over from other donors' samples. The CDR3 here is CASSPLRDTNTYEQYF.